The clone carrying this T cell receptor beta chain showed up just once. Its antigen is unidentified. Other DNA variants within this sample encode the same CDR3. The data belong to a study of cytomegalovirus exposure and HLA in healthy donors. Unmatched junction bases numbered 3, after V lost 4 bases and J lost 2 bases. The CDR3 spans 14 residues. CDR1 SGHRS and CDR2 YFSETQ come from the germline V gene. Findings and caveats of the study: Trimming of TCR beta V- and J-genes showed a link, identified in a later analysis, to a missense DCLRE1C variant. Reportedly, a later analysis found an Asian-associated ancestry cluster had fewer N-insertions than the approximately 670-donor mean. Per a later analysis, 15,000 to 20,000 TCR beta sequences showed association with HLA alleles at 0.05 false discovery rate. Earlier analysis found most TCR beta V segments productive about 90% or about 30% of the time.

The PCR had 60 Vbeta and 13 Jbeta primers. Profiled with immunoSEQ multiplex PCR; TCRdb holds only in-frame clones, not every one. The sample lists fewer than 200,000 clones, less than 85% occurring once. This TCR derives from a boy younger than 18 in good health and CMV-seronegative. Sequencing was done on a sample of PBMCs. The rearrangement uses TRBV5-1 and TRBJ2-1; 7 positions match TRBD2. The CDR3 region is CASSPGGAYNEQFF. For the CDR3, the DNA is TGCGCCAGCAGCCCGGGAGGAGCCTACAATGAGCAGTTCTTC.